These T cell receptor beta chains were read from a single sample in a study of radiotherapy plus CTLA-4 blockade in lung cancer. Method: immunoSEQ multiplex PCR; TCRdb's copy keeps in-frame clones and lacks some. The table shows about 90,000 clones, with roughly four fifths occurring only once. The sample was peripheral blood, taken from a patient treated with radiotherapy plus ipilimumab. The receptors derive from a human donor with non-small cell lung cancer that progressed on radiotherapy plus ipilimumab. Both conserved end residues are trimmed from each CDR3. The order of the fields is clone size, J gene, V gene, CDR3 protein. Some rows have no size entry. The others give once, few or many, or a class for an expanded clone.

>.|TRBJ2-2|TRBV7-3
ASSLFTLTGELF
>.|TRBJ2-7|TRBV9
ASSGTSGGAYEQY
>.|TRBJ2-7|TRBV11-2
ASSLVLGVYEQY
>.|TRBJ1-2|TRBV14
ASSLLGVGYT
>.|TRBJ2-7|TRBV11-2
ASSLGLAGGREQY
>.|TRBJ2-5|TRBV2
ASSLNKEY
>.|TRBJ2-1|TRBV7-8
ASSLQGSSYNEQF
>.|TRBJ1-3|TRBV7-8
ASSASLGAGGNTIY
>.|TRBJ2-7|TRBV29-1
SVVTRQGMGIYEQY
>.|TRBJ2-2|TRBV30
AWKHFSASTGELF
>.|TRBJ1-1|TRBV7-2
ASSFGKNTEAF
>.|TRBJ1-3|TRBV11-3
ASSWTGIENTIY
>.|TRBJ2-7|TRBV7-2
ASSSDRGRNEQY
>.|TRBJ1-4|TRBV19
ASSGSGQGYEKLF
>.|.|TRBV5-1
ASSLRHTYEQY
>once|TRBJ2-3|TRBV9
ASSPEGGGGTDTQY
>.|TRBJ1-1|TRBV5-1
ASSFLEDTEAF
>.|TRBJ2-7|TRBV18
ASSPSGRSEQY
>.|TRBJ2-6|TRBV30
ALDVSGANVLT
>.|TRBJ1-5|TRBV30
AWDQGLRNQPQH
>.|TRBJ1-1|TRBV5-4
ASSWTGAPMEAF
>.|TRBJ2-1|TRBV7-9
ASSFPGSGNEQF
>.|TRBJ1-4|TRBV5-1
ASSSGGLQDNEKLF
>.|TRBJ1-1|TRBV23-1
ASSPGLGRGGTEAF
>.|TRBJ2-4|TRBV9
ASSAGGARNIQY
>few|TRBJ2-7|TRBV6-6
ASKSGPSYEQY
>.|TRBJ2-6|TRBV16
ASSQSTGGANVLT
>.|TRBJ2-1|TRBV19
ASSLDRTSYNEQF
>.|TRBJ1-3|TRBV4-1
ASSQGRSSSGNTIY
>once|TRBJ1-2|TRBV4-2
ASSQDQQSYGYT
>.|TRBJ2-7|TRBV2
ASSGRDSFFSYEQY
>.|TRBJ1-4|TRBV7-9
ASSLRQLGEKLF
>.|TRBJ2-4|TRBV28
ASRDYKNIQY
>.|TRBJ2-7|TRBV11-2
ASNDRAPYEQY
>.|TRBJ1-2|TRBV5-4
ASSPAGQAVYGYT
>.|TRBJ1-4|TRBV2
ASSEGTGGSEKLF
>.|TRBJ1-2|TRBV7-2
ASSRGQGAAVGGYT
>.|TRBJ2-3|TRBV4-3
ASSQFVGGTDTQY
>.|TRBJ2-1|TRBV5-1
ASSLMAAYNEQF
>.|TRBJ2-7|TRBV28
ASSFFWQGPALYEQY
>.|TRBJ2-1|TRBV6-6
ASSYSGQANNEQF
>.|TRBJ2-6|TRBV5-1
ASGLGQVVSGANVLT
>.|TRBJ2-1|TRBV4-2
ASSLRLAGGLNEQF
>.|TRBJ2-2|TRBV18
ASSPSTSGRTNTGELF
>.|TRBJ1-6|TRBV5-6
ASSHSGQGARGYNSPLH
>.|TRBJ2-7|TRBV11-3
ASSLLGPQYEQY
>.|TRBJ2-7|TRBV28
ASSFPGGSYEQY
>.|TRBJ2-4|TRBV25-1
ASSDHRAGKNIQY
>.|TRBJ1-6|TRBV7-6
ASSPGGGYNSPLH
>few|TRBJ2-3|TRBV11-3
ASSLSTSRTDTQY
>.|TRBJ2-2|TRBV11-2
ASTGLGTNTGELF